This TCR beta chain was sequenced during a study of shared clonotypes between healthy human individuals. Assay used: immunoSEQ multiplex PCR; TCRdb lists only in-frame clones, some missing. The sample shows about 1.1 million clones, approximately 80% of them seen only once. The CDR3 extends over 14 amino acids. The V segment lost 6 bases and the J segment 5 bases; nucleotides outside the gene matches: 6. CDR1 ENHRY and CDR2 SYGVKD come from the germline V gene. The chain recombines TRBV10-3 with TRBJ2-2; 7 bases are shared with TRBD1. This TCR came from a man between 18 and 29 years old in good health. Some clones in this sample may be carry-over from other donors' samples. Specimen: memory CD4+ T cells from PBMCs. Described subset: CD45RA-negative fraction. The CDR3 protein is CAIRGQIETGELFF. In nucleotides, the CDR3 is TGTGCCATCAGGGGACAGATCGAGACCGGGGAGCTGTTTTTT.